The TCR beta chain under discussion was sequenced for a study of OX40 agonist ivuxolimab in advanced cancers. Overall study context: Ivuxolimab, which patients received intravenously every 2 weeks, was dosed at 0.01 to 10 mg/kg. Whole-study results and caveats: Among the least clonally expanded were partial responders at 0.1-3.0 mg/kg.

Comments on this clone: The antigen remains undetermined.

Clones were sequenced by immunoSEQ multiplex PCR, and TCRdb holds only the in-frame ones, with some missing. The table records some 20,000 clones, about 80% of them present only once. The specimen comprised CD4+ or CD8+ T cells sorted from blood, sampled in a trial of the OX40 agonist ivuxolimab. The sequence was collected from an adult with an advanced solid tumor such as melanoma, head and neck, liver or kidney cancer.

The CDR3 here is CASSQGGPLGDTQYF. The CDR3 DNA reads TGTGCCAGCAGCCAGGGGGGACCGCTGGGTGATACGCAGTATTTT. This chain links TRBV4-2 with TRBJ2-3; D is perhaps TRBD2 (6 bases). CDR3 length: 15 amino acids. With 3 bases removed from V and 6 bases from J, the gap between germline ends came to 16 bases. Looked up from germline, CDR1 is LGHNA and CDR2 is YNFKEQ.